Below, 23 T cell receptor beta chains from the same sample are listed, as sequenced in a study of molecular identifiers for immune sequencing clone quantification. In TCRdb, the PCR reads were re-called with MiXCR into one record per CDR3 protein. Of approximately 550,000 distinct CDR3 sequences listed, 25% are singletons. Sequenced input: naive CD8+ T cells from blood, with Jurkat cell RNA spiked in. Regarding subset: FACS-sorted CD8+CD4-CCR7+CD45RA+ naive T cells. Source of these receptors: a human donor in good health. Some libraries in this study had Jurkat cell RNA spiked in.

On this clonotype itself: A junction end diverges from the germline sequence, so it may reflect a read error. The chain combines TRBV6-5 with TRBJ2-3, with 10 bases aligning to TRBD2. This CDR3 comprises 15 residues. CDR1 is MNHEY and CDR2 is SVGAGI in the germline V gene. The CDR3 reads CASSYSTSGRDTQCF. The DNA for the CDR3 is TGTGCCAGCAGTTACTCGACAAGCGGGAGGGATACGCAGTGTTTT.

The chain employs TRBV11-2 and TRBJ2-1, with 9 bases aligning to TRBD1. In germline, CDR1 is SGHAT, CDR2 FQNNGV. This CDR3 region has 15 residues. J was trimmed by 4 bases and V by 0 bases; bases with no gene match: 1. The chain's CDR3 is CASSLDGTGYNEQFF. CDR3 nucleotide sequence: TGTGCCAGCAGCTTAGACGGGACAGGGTACAATGAGCAGTTCTTC. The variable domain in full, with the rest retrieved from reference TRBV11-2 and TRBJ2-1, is EAGVAQSPRYKIIEKRQSVAFWCNPISGHATLYWYQQILGQGPKLLIQFQNNGVVDDSQLPKDRFSAERLKGVDSTLKIQPAKLEDSAVYLCASSLDGTGYNEQFFGPGTRLTVL.

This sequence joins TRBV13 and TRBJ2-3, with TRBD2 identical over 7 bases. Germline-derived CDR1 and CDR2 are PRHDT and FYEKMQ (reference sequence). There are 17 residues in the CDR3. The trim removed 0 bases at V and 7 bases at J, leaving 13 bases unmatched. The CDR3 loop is CASSLGPMSGVGNTQYF. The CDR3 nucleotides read TGTGCCAGCAGCTTAGGCCCTATGAGCGGGGTAGGAAATACGCAGTATTTT.

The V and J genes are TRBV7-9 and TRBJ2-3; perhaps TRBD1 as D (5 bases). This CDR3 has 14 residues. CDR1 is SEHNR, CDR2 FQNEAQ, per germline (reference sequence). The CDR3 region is CAWGRVMSTDTQYF. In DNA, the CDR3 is TGTGCTTGGGGCAGGGTCATGAGCACAGATACGCAGTATTTT. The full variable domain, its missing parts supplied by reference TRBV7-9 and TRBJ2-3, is DTGVSQNPRHKITKRGQNVTFRCDPISEHNRLYWYRQTLGQGPEFLTYFQNEAQLEKSRLLSDRFSAERPKGSFSTLEIQRTEQGDSAMYLCAWGRVMSTDTQYFGPGTRLTVL.

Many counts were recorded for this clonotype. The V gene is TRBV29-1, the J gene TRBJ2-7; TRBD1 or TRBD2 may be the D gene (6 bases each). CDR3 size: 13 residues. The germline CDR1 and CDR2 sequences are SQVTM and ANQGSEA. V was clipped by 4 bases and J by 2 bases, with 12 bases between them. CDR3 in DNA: TGCAGCGTTGGCGGGACATACCCCTACGAGCAGTACTTC. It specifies CSVGGTYPYEQYF.

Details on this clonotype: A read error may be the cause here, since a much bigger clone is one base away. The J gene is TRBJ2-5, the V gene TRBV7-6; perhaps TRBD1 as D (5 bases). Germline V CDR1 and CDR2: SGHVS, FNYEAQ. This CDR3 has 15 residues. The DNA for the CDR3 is TGTGCCTGCAGCTTGTATAGACAGCTTCAAGAGACCCAGTACTTC. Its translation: CACSLYRQLQETQYF.

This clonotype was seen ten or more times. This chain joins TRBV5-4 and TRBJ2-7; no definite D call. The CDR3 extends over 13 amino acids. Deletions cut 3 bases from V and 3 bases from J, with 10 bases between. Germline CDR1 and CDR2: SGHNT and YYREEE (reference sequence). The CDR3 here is CASSYRTDYEQYF. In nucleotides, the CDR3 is TGTGCCAGCAGCTACCGGACGGACTACGAGCAGTACTTC.

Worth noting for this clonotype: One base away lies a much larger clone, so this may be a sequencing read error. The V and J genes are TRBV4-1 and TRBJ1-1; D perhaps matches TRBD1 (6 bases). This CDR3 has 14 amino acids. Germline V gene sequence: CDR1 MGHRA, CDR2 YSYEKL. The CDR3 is CASSQVTGNTEALF. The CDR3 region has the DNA TGCGCCAGCAGCCAAGTGACAGGCAACACTGAAGCTCTCTTT.

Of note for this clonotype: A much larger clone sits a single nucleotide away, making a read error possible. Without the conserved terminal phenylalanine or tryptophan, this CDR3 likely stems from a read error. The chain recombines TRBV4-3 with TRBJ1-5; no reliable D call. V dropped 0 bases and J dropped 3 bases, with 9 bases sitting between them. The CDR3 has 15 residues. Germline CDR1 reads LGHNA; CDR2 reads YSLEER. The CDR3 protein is CASSQDWGTNQPQHY. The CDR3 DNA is TGCGCCAGCAGCCAAGATTGGGGAACCAATCAGCCCCAGCATTAT.

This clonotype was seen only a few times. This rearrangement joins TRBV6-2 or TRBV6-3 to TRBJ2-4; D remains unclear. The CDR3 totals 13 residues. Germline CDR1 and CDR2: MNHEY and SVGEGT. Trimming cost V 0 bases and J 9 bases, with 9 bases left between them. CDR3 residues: CASSYSRVSIQYF. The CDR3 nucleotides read TGTGCCAGCAGTTACTCACGGGTTTCCATTCAGTACTTC.

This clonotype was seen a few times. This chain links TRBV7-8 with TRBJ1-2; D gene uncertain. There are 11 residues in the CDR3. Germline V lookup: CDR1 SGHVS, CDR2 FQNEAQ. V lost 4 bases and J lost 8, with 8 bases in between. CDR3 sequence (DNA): TGTGCCAGCAGCTCCTCCTCCGGCTACACCTTC. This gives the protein CASSSSSGYTF.

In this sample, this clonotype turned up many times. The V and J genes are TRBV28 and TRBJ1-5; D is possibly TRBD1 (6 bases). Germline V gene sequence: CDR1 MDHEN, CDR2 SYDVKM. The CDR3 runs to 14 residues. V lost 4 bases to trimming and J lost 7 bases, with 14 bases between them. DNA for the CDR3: TGTGCCAGCAGTTCCCGGGACACCAGACAGCCCCAGCATTTT. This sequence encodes CASSSRDTRQPQHF.

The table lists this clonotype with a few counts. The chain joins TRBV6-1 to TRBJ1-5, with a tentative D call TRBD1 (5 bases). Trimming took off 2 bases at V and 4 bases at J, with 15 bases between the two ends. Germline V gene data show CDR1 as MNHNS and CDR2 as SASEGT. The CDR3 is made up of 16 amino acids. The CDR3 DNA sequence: TGTGCCAGCAGTGAATTTGGCGGGGGGATAAATCAGCCCCAGCATTTT. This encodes CASSEFGGGINQPQHF.

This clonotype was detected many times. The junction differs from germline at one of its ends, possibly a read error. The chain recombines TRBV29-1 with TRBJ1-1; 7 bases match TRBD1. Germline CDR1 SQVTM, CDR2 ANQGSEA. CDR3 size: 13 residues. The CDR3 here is CSVALQGNAEAFF. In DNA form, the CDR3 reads TGCAGCGTTGCCCTACAGGGGAACGCTGAAGCTTTCTTT.

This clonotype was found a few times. The CDR3 region is CASSSRTSARAGELFF. The CDR3 DNA reads as TGTGCCAGCAGCTCGAGGACTAGTGCGCGTGCCGGGGAGCTGTTTTTT. The V call is TRBV9, the J call TRBJ2-2; 7 bases fit TRBD2. V was pared by 4 bases and J by 6 bases, with 12 bases of the junction left unmatched. The CDR3 sequence is 16 residues long. CDR1 and CDR2 (germline): SGDLS, YYNGEE. The full variable domain, in which reference TRBV9 and TRBJ2-2 provide the parts outside the CDR3, is DSGVTQTPKHLITATGQRVTLRCSPRSGDLSVYWYQQSLDQGLQFLIQYYNGEERAKGNILERFSAQQFPDLHSELNLSSLELGDSALYFCASSSRTSARAGELFFGEGSRLTVL.

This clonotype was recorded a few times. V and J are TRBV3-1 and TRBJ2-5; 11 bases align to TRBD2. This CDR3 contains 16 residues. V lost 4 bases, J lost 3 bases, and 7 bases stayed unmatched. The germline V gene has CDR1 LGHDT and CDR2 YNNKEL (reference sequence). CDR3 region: CASSPQTSGAKETQYF. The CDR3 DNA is TGTGCCAGCAGCCCCCAGACTAGCGGGGCGAAAGAGACCCAGTACTTC.

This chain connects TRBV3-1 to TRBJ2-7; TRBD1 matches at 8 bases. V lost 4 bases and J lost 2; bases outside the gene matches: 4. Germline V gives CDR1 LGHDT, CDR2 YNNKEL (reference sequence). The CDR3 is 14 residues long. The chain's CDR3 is CASSRSDRAYEQYF. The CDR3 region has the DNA TGTGCCAGCAGCCGCTCGGACAGGGCCTACGAGCAGTACTTC.

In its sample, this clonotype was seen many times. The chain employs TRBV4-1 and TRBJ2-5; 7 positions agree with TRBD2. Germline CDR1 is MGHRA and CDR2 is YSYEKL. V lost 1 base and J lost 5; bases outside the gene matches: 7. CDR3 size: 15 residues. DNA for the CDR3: TGCGCCAGCAGCCAAGTAGGACTAGGATCGGAGACCCAGTACTTC. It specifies CASSQVGLGSETQYF.

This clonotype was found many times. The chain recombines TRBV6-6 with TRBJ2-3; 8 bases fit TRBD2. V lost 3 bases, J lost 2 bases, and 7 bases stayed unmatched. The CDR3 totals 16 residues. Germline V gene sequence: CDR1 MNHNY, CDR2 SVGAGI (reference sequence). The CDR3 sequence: CASSYSGGRTTDTQYF. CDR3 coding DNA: TGTGCCAGCAGTTATTCTGGCGGGAGGACCACAGATACGCAGTATTTT.

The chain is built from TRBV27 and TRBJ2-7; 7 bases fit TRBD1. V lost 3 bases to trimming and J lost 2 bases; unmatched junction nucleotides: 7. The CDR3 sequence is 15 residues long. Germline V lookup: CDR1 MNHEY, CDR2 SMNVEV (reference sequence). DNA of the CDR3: TGTGCCAGCAGTTTTTCAACAGGGGACACCTACGAGCAGTACTTC. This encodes CASSFSTGDTYEQYF.

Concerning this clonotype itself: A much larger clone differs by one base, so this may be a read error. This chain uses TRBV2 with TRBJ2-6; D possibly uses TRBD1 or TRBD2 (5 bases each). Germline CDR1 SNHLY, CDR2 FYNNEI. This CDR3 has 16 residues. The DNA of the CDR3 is TGTGCCAGCAGTGAATTGGGGGTTCTTGGGGCCAACCTCCTGACTTTC. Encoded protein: CASSELGVLGANLLTF.

The CDR3 DNA is TGTGCCAGCCGGACAGGGTCCAGGGGGAATTCACCCCTCCACTTT. Translation: CASRTGSRGNSPLHF. The J gene is TRBJ1-6, the V gene TRBV19; 8 bases line up with TRBD1. Germline V gives CDR1 LNHDA, CDR2 SQIVND (reference sequence). The CDR3 is made up of 15 amino acids. The J segment lost 7 bases and the V segment lost 9 bases, leaving 11 bases of the junction unmatched.

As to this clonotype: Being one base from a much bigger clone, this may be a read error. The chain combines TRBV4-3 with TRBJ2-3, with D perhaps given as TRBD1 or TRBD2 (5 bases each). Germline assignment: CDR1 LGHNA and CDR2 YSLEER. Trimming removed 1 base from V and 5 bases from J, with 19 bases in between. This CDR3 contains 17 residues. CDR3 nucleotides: TGCGCCAGCAGCCAAGTCGTCGGGGCGCAGGATTTAGATACGCAGTATTTT. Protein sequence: CASSQVVGAQDLDTQYF.